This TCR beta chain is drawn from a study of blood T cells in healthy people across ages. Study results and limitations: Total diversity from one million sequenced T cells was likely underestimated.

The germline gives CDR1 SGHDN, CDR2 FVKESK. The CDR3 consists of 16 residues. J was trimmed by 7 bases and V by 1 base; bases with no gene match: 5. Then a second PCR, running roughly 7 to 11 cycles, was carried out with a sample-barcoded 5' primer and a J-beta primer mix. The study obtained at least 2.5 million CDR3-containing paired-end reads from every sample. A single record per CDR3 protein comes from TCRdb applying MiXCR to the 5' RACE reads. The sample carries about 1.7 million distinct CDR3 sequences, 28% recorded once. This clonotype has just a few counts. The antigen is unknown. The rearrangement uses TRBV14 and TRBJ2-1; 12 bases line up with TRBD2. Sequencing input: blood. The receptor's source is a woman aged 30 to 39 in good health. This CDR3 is CASSQAGLAGLNEQFF. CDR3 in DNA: TGTGCCAGCAGCCAAGCCGGACTAGCGGGATTGAATGAGCAGTTCTTC.